A selection of T cell receptor beta chains follows, all from one sample in a study of tumor-infiltrating lymphocytes in localized non-small cell lung cancer. The data were produced by immunoSEQ multiplex PCR, yet TCRdb's version contains in-frame clones alone and is incomplete. This sample has about 11,000 clones, with around 86% found just once. The sequenced sample consisted of uninvolved lung tissue not adjacent to the tumor. The receptor source for this set is a human donor with non-small cell lung cancer. The CDR3 runs from the conserved cysteine through the conserved F or W. The D gene is left open where the match is weak. Size values are once, few and many counts, or a class for expanded clones, and some rows have none.

TRBV29-1	.	TRBJ1-5	TRBD1	TGCAGCGCCGCCGGGACAGGGGGGCAGCCCCAGCATTTT	CSAAGTGGQPQHF
TRBV4-3	.	TRBJ1-4	.	TGCGCCAGCAGCCAAGATGGGCTAAGGAATGAAAAACTGTTTTTT	CASSQDGLRNEKLFF
TRBV4-3	.	TRBJ1-2	.	TGCGCCAGCAGCCAAGTTGGGGGGGGCGTTAACTATGGCTACACCTTC	CASSQVGGGVNYGYTF
TRBV7-2	.	TRBJ2-5	.	TGTGCCAGCAGCTTACCAGCGGCAGCAAAGACCCAGTACTTC	CASSLPAAAKTQYF
TRBV19	.	TRBJ2-7	.	TGTGCCAGTAGTATAGGGAAGGCCCCCGACGAGCAGTACTTC	CASSIGKAPDEQYF
TRBV18	.	TRBJ2-1	TRBD1	TGTGCCAGCTCACCAAAGGGACAGGGTGAGGGTGAGCAGTTCTTC	CASSPKGQGEGEQFF
TRBV11-2	.	TRBJ1-1	.	TGTGCCAGCAGCTTAGATTCACACTGGGACGGCCTGATGGCTGAAGCTTTCTTT	CASSLDSHWDGLMAEAFF
TRBV12-1	.	TRBJ1-6	.	TGTGCCAGCAGCTCTACCGGGTCTGTAAGGTATAATTCACCCCTCCACTTT	CASSSTGSVRYNSPLHF
TRBV29-1	.	TRBJ1-3	.	TGCAGCGTTAGGCTATACTCTGGAAACACCATATATTTT	CSVRLYSGNTIYF
TRBV6-5	.	TRBJ2-5	.	TGTGCCAGCAGTTACTCAGGGGGTAGCGGGCAAGAGACCCAGTACTTC	CASSYSGGSGQETQYF
TRBV5-5	.	TRBJ2-5	.	TGTGCCAGCAGCTTGGTCACAGGGCAAGAGACCCAGTACTTC	CASSLVTGQETQYF
TRBV29-1	large	TRBJ1-1	TRBD1	TGCAGCGGTCTCCTGGGACAGTCAAACACTGAAGCTTTCTTT	CSGLLGQSNTEAFF
TRBV5-6	.	TRBJ1-6	.	TGTGCCAGCAGCCGACAGGCACTTAGCTCCTATAATTCACCCCTCCACTTT	CASSRQALSSYNSPLHF
TRBV7-2	.	TRBJ1-1	.	TGTGCCAGCAGCCCTCCTTGGGTGAACACTGAAGCTTTCTTT	CASSPPWVNTEAFF
TRBV6-6	.	TRBJ2-7	TRBD1	TGTGCCAGCAGTTTCGACAGGGCTTCCTACGAGCAGTACTTC	CASSFDRASYEQYF
TRBV29-1	.	TRBJ2-1	TRBD2	TGCAGCGTGCACGTCAGGACTAGCGGGCCTTGGAATGAGCAGTTCTTC	CSVHVRTSGPWNEQFF